The next 7 T cell receptor beta chains were all read from a single sample in a study of T cells expressing NK-cell markers. Each CDR3 protein gets one entry in TCRdb, which reprocessed the 5' RACE reads and gives no DNA. This sample's table has 300,000 or so distinct CDR3 sequences. Material for sequencing was blood T cells: a sorted CD56 or NKG2C T cell subset, CD4+ or CD8+ T cells, or bulk PBMC T cells (not recorded which). The receptor set was obtained from a woman aged 18 to 69 in good health.

The CDR3 loop is CASSIDRSYGYTF. The chain uses TRBV14 and TRBJ1-2; TCRdb gives TRBD1 as the D gene, but with no DNA this cannot be confirmed. The CDR3 is 13 amino acids. Germline CDR1 and CDR2: SGHDN and FVKESK.

The gene calls are TRBV6-1 and TRBJ2-3; TCRdb's D call, TRBD2, is unchecked because there is no DNA. This CDR3 is built from 13 residues. CDR1 and CDR2 from the germline V gene are MNHNS and SASEGT. This CDR3 is CASSRRLTDTQYF.

The chain recombines TRBV7-2 with TRBJ2-1; lacking DNA, the TRBD2 call made by TCRdb goes unchecked. Germline V gives CDR1 SGHTA, CDR2 FQGNSA. This CDR3 contains 15 residues. The chain's CDR3 is CASSSGLAAYNEQFF.

CDR3 loop: CSARNLDSPYEQYF. This rearrangement joins TRBV20-1 to TRBJ2-7; TCRdb gives TRBD2 as the D gene, but with no DNA this cannot be confirmed. CDR1 and CDR2 (germline): DFQATT, SNEGSKA (reference sequence). The length of the CDR3 is 14 residues.

This sequence joins TRBV10-3 and TRBJ2-7; checking the TCRdb D call of TRBD1 is not possible without DNA. CDR3 length: 15 residues. Germline lookup yields CDR1 ENHRY and CDR2 SYGVKD. CDR3 sequence: CAISESPAGFIEQYF.

The rearrangement uses TRBV29-1 and TRBJ2-7. CDR1 is SQVTM, CDR2 ANQGSEA, per germline. The CDR3 has 12 residues. CDR3 residues: CSVVGSSYEQYF.

The rearrangement joins TRBV9 to TRBJ1-2; without DNA, the TCRdb call of TRBD1 cannot be checked. This CDR3 is 14 amino acids long. Looked up from germline, CDR1 is SGDLS and CDR2 is YYNGEE. The chain's CDR3 is CASRGGGDNYGYTF.